This T cell receptor (beta chain) was sequenced for a study of glioma-infiltrating T cells. Amplification of TCR alpha and beta CDR3 regions from RNA used iRepertoire nested multiplex PCR. For one-step reverse transcription and amplification, about 90-450 ng of tissue mRNA or PBMC total RNA was used. TCRdb used MiXCR to reprocess the multiplex PCR reads, holding one entry per CDR3 protein. The sample lists 170,000 or so distinct CDR3 sequences, more than 35% occurring once. Study-level findings and limits: Tissue-blood divergence was below expectation in non-neoplastic patients, above in gliomas. Only very few CDR3 sequences appeared in both tissue and blood.

There are a few counts of this clonotype. Its specificity is unknown. Trimming left V 6 bases short and J 4 bases short, with 13 bases between. The CDR3 extends over 12 amino acids. The germline V gene encodes CDR1 SQVTM and CDR2 ANQGSEA. The sequencing sample was made of glioma tissue, nonneoplastic brain tissue, or PBMCs (not recorded which). The origin of this receptor is a human donor with low-grade glioma or glioblastoma, undergoing nonglioma brain surgery, or in good health (not recorded which). The V call is TRBV29-1, the J call TRBJ2-7, with TRBD1 as a possible D gene (6 bases). In DNA, the CDR3 is TGCAGCGTGGCAGGGGCCGAGTACGAGCAGTACTTC. The encoded protein is CSVAGAEYEQYF.